This record covers a single TCR beta chain. The antigen is unknown. The treatment is: approximately nine-day PBMC culture with coronavirus spike peptide pools or control peptides (ViraFEST assay). Negative selection isolated the CD4+ T cells once the cells had been cultured for 10 days. These data belong to a study of vaccination and CD4 T cells after COVID-19. Study background: The peptides that stimulated the cells were overlapping spike peptides from SARS-CoV-2, HCoV-NL63, HCoV-OC43 and HCoV-229E.

The Oncomine TCR Beta short-read assay sequenced DNA from cultured CD4+ T cells. Via MiXCR, TCRdb re-called the PCR reads, giving one row per CDR3 protein. The sample has over 10,000 distinct CDR3 sequences; roughly 61% are singletons. The ends were cut back, 3 bases at V and 7 bases at J, with 12 bases in the middle. Germline V gene lookup returns CDR1 MDHEN and CDR2 SYDVKM. CDR3 length: 13 residues. The receptor was isolated from a human donor who had recovered from COVID-19. The chain recombines TRBV28 with TRBJ1-2, with D uncertain. The specimen was CD4+ T cells from blood, cultured in vitro. This CDR3 is CASSFPAIRGYTF. CDR3 bases: TGTGCCAGCAGTTTTCCAGCGATCCGTGGCTACACCTTC.